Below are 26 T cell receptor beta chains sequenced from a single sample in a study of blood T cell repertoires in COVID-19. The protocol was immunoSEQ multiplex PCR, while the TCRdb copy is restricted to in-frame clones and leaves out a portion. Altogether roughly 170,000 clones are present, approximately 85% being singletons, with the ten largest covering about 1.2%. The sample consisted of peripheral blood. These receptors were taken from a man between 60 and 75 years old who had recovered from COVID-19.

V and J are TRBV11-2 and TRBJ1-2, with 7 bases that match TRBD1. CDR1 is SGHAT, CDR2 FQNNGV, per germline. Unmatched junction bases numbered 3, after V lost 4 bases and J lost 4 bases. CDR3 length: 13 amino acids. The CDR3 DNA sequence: TGTGCCAGCAGCTCGACAGGGATCTATGGCTACACCTTC. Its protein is CASSSTGIYGYTF.

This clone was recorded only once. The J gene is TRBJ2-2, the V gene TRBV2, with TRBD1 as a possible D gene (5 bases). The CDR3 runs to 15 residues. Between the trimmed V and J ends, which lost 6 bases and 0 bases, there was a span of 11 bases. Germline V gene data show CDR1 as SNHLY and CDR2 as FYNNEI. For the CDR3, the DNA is TGTGCCAGCAGCGCAGGGTTGCCGAACACCGGGGAGCTGTTTTTT. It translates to CASSAGLPNTGELFF.

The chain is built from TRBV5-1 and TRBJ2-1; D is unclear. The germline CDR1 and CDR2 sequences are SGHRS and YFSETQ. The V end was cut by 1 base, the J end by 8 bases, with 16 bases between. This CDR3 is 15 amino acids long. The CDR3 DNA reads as TGCGCCAGCAGCTTGCCCGGAGTTGGAGATTATGAGCAGTTCTTC. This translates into CASSLPGVGDYEQFF.

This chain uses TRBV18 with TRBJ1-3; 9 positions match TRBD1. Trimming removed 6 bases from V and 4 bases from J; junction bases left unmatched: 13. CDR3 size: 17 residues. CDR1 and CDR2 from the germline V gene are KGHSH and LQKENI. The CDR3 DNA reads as TGTGCCAGCTCCCGACGGGACAGGGTCCTATCCGGAAACACCATATATTTT. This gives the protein CASSRRDRVLSGNTIYF.

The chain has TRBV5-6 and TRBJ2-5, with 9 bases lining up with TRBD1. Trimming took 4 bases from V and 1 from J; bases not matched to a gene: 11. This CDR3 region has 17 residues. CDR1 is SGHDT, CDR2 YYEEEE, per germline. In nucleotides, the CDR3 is TGTGCCAGCAGCCTGCTGGGACAGGGTCAGACCCAAGAGACCCAGTACTTC. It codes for CASSLLGQGQTQETQYF.

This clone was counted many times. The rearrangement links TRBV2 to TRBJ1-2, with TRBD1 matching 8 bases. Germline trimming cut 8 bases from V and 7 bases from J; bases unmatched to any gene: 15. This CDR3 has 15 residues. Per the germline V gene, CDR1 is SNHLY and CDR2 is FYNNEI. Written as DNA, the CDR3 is TGTGCCAGCGATTACCTTGGGGTGGACAGGGCTGGCTACACCTTC. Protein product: CASDYLGVDRAGYTF.

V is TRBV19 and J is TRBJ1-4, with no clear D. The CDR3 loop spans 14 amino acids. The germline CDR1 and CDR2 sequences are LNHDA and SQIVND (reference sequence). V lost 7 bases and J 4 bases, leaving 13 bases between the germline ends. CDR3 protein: CASKRRRDNEKLFF. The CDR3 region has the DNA TGTGCCAGTAAAAGAAGACGGGATAATGAAAAACTGTTTTTT.

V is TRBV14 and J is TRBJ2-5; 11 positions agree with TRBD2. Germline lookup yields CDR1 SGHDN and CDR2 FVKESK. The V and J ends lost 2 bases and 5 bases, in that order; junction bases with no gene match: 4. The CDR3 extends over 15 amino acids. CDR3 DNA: TGTGCCAGCAGCCAACTACCTAGCGGGGGGGAGACCCAGTACTTC. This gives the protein CASSQLPSGGETQYF.

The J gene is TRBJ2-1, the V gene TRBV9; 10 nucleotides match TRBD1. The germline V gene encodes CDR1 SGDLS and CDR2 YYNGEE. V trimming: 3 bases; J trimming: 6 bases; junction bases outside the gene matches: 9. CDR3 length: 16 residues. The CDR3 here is CASSERQGAVGNEQFF. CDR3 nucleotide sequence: TGTGCCAGCAGCGAGAGACAGGGGGCTGTTGGCAATGAGCAGTTCTTC.

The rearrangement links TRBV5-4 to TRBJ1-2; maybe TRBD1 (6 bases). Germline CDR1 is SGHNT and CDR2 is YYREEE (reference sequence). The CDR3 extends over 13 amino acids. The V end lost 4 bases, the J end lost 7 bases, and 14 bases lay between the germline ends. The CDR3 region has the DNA TGTGCCAGCAGCACCCCGACAGGAATTGGCTACACCTTC. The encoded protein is CASSTPTGIGYTF.

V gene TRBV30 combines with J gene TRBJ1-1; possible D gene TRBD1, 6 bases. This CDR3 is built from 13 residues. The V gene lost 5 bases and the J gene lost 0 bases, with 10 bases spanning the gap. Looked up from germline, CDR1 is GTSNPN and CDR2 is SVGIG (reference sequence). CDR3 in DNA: TGTGCCTGGGGTGACAGGATGAACACTGAAGCTTTCTTT. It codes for CAWGDRMNTEAFF.

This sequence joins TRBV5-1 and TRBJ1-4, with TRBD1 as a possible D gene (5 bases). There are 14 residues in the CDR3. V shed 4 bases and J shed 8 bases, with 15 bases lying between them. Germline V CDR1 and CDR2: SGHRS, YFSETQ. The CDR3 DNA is TGCGCCAGCAGCCCGCGGGACCCTATGGAAAAACTGTTTTTT. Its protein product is CASSPRDPMEKLFF.

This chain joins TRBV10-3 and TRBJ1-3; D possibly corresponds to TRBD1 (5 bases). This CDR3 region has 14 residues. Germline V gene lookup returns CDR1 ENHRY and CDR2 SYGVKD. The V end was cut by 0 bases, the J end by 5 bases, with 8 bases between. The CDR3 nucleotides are TGTGCCATCAGTGAGTCTGTGGACAGAAACACCATATATTTT. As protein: CAISESVDRNTIYF.

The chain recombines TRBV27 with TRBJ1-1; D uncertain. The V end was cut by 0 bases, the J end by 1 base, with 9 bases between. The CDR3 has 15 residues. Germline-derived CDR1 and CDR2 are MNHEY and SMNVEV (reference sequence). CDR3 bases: TGTGCCAGCAGTTTATCGTACACCTCGAACACTGAAGCTTTCTTT. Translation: CASSLSYTSNTEAFF.

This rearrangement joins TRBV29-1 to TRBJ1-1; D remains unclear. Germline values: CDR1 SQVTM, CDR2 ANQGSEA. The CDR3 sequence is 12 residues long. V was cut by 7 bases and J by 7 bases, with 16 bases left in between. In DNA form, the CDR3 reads TGCAGCGGCCCGGAGGTGTGTGGTGAAGCTTTCTTT. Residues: CSGPEVCGEAFF. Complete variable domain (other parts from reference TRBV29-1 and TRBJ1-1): SAVISQKPSRDICQRGTSLTIQCQVDSQVTMMFWYRQQPGQSLTLIATANQGSEATYESGFVIDKFPISRPNLTFSTLTVSNMSPEDSSIYLCSGPEVCGEAFFGQGTRLTVV.

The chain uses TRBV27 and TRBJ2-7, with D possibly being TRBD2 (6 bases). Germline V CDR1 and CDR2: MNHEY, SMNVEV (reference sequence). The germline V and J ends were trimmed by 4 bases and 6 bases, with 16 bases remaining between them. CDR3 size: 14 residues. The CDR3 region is CASSWGEAVGEQYF. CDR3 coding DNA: TGTGCCAGCAGTTGGGGGGAGGCGGTAGGCGAGCAGTACTTC.

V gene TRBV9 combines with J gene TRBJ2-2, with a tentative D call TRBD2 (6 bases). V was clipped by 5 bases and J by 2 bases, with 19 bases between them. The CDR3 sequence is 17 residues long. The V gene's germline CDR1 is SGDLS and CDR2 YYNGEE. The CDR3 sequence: CASRSPPGGENTGELFF. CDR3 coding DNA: TGTGCCAGCAGAAGCCCCCCGGGCGGGGAAAACACCGGGGAGCTGTTTTTT.

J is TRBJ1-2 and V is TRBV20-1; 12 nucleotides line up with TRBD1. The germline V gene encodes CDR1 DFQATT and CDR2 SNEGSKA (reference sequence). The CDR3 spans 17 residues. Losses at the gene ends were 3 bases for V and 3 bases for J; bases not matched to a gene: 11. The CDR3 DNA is TGCAGTGCTAGTCGAGGAGGGACAGGGGGCGCGGACTATGGCTACACCTTC. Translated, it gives CSASRGGTGGADYGYTF.

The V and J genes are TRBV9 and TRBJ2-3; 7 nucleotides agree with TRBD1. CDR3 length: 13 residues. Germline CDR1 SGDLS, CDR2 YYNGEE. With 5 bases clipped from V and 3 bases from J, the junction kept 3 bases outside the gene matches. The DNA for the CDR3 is TGTGCCAGCAGGACAGGGTATACAGATACGCAGTATTTT. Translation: CASRTGYTDTQYF. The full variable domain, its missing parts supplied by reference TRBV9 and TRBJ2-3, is DSGVTQTPKHLITATGQRVTLRCSPRSGDLSVYWYQQSLDQGLQFLIQYYNGEERAKGNILERFSAQQFPDLHSELNLSSLELGDSALYFCASRTGYTDTQYFGPGTRLTVL.

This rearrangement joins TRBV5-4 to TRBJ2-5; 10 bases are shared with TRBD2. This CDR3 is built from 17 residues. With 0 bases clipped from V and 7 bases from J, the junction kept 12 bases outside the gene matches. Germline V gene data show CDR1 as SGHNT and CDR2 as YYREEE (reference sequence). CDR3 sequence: CASSLAGAGGLKGTQYF. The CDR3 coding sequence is TGTGCCAGCAGCTTGGCAGGAGCGGGGGGGCTAAAGGGGACCCAGTACTTC. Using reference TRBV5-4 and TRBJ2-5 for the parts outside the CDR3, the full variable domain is ETGVTQSPTHLIKTRGQQVTLRCSSQSGHNTVSWYQQALGQGPQFIFQYYREEENGRGNFPPRFSGLQFPNYSSELNVNALELDDSALYLCASSLAGAGGLKGTQYFGPGTRLLVL.

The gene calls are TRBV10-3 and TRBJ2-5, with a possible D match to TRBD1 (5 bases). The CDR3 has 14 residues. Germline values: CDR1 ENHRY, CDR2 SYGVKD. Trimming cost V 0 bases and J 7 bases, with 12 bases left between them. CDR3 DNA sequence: TGTGCCATCAGTGAGTCGGGCAGAACAGGGACCCAGTACTTC. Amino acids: CAISESGRTGTQYF.

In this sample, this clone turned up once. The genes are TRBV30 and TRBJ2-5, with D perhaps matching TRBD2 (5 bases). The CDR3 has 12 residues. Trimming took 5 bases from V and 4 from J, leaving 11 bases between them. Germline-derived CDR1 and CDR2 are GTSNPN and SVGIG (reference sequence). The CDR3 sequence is CAWSPRGETQYF. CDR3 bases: TGTGCCTGGTCTCCTCGGGGAGAGACCCAGTACTTC.

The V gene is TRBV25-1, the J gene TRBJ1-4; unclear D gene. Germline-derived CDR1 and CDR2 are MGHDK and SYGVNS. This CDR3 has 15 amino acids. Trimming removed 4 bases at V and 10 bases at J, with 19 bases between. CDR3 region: CASSASGSSLGKLFF. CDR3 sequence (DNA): TGTGCCAGCAGTGCCTCCGGGTCGTCTTTAGGAAAACTGTTTTTT.

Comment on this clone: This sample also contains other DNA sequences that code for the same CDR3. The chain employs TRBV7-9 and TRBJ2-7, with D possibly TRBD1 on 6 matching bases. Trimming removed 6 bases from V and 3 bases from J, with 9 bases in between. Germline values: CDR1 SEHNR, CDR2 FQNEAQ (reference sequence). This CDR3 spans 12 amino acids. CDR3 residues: CASSSQGYEQYF. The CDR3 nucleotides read TGTGCCAGCAGTTCACAGGGCTACGAGCAGTACTTC.

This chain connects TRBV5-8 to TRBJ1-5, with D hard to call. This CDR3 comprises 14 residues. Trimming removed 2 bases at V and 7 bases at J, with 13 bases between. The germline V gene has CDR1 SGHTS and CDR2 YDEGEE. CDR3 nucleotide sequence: TGTGCCAGCAGCTTCCAGACCTTCGGGCAGCCCCAGCATTTT. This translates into CASSFQTFGQPQHF.

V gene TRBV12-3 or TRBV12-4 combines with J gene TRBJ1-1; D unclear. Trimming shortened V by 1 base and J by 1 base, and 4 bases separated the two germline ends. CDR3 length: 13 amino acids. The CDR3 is CASSLGENTEAFF. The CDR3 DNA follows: TGTGCCAGCAGTTTAGGAGAGAACACTGAAGCTTTCTTT.